The next 25 T cell receptor beta chains were all read from a single sample in a study of Ad26.COV2.S vaccination and SARS-CoV-2 variants. Treatment reported: over 15 received Ad26.COV2.S at low or high dose, single or two shots; about 5 received placebo; per-sample allocation not given. The study sampled participants on day 63 after the first vaccine or placebo injection. Assay: immunoSEQ multiplex PCR; the TCRdb copy retains only in-frame clones and omits some. The data contain some 400,000 clones, over 75% of them singletons. The starting material was peripheral blood, obtained in a trial of Ad26.COV2.S vaccine versus placebo. These receptors were obtained from a person aged 18 to 59 who received the Ad26.COV2.S COVID-19 vaccine or a placebo.

The rearrangement links TRBV10-2 to TRBJ2-7; 7 bases are a match to TRBD2. Losses at the gene ends were 4 bases for V and 2 bases for J; bases not matched to a gene: 5. This CDR3 is built from 14 residues. CDR1 is WSHSY and CDR2 is SAAADI in the germline V gene. Written as DNA, the CDR3 is TGCGCCAGCAGTGCTTCTAGCGGCGCCTACGAGCAGTACTTC. Amino acid sequence: CASSASSGAYEQYF.

V usage is TRBV5-1 and J usage is TRBJ2-3; D might be TRBD1 (7 bases). Trimming pared 3 bases from V and 5 bases from J, leaving 16 bases between. This CDR3 contains 15 residues. Germline CDR1 is SGHRS and CDR2 is YFSETQ. In DNA, the CDR3 is TGCGCCAGCAGCTACACAGGGGCGGGAATAGATACGCAGTATTTT. Translating gives CASSYTGAGIDTQYF.

The V call is TRBV5-8, the J call TRBJ1-1; perhaps TRBD1 as D (6 bases). Trimming left V 3 bases short and J 4 bases short, with 10 bases between. Germline CDR1 reads SGHTS; CDR2 reads YDEGEE. The CDR3 length is 13 residues. CDR3 DNA: TGTGCCAGCAGCTCAGGGGTGAGCACTGAAGCTTTCTTT. Protein: CASSSGVSTEAFF.

This clone has just one count. J is TRBJ2-7 and V is TRBV6-2 or TRBV6-3; perhaps TRBD2 as D (6 bases). V was shortened by 6 bases and J by 2 bases, with 20 bases between the two germline ends. Germline CDR1 reads MNHEY; CDR2 reads SVGEGT. The CDR3 contains 16 residues. This CDR3 reads CASSNRGTSRTYEQYF. The CDR3 region has the DNA TGTGCCAGCAGCAATCGCGGGACCTCGAGGACCTACGAGCAGTACTTC.

The chain combines TRBV28 with TRBJ2-7, with 7 bases lining up with TRBD1. V lost 6 bases to trimming and J lost 4 bases; unmatched junction nucleotides: 9. CDR3 size: 14 residues. Looked up from germline, CDR1 is MDHEN and CDR2 is SYDVKM. CDR3 amino acids: CASSRDRVNYEQYF. In nucleotides, the CDR3 is TGTGCCAGCAGCCGCGACAGGGTAAATTACGAGCAGTACTTC.

V gene TRBV9 combines with J gene TRBJ2-2; D is possibly TRBD2 (5 bases). Per germline, CDR1 SGDLS and CDR2 YYNGEE. Between the trimmed V and J ends, which lost 1 base and 7 bases, there was a span of 11 bases. This CDR3 has 14 residues. The CDR3 spells CASSVPLEGGELFF. CDR3 bases: TGTGCCAGCAGCGTACCACTAGAAGGCGGGGAGCTGTTTTTT. The variable domain in full, with the rest retrieved from reference TRBV9 and TRBJ2-2, is DSGVTQTPKHLITATGQRVTLRCSPRSGDLSVYWYQQSLDQGLQFLIQYYNGEERAKGNILERFSAQQFPDLHSELNLSSLELGDSALYFCASSVPLEGGELFFGEGSRLTVL.

V usage is TRBV7-3 and J usage is TRBJ2-1; a possible D gene is TRBD2 (5 bases). The V end was cut by 5 bases, the J end by 0 bases, with 11 bases between. CDR1 is SGHTA, CDR2 FQGTGA, per germline. The CDR3 runs to 15 residues. The CDR3: CASSEREGSYNEQFF. Here the CDR3 DNA reads TGTGCCAGCAGCGAAAGAGAGGGCTCCTACAATGAGCAGTTCTTC.

The rearrangement uses TRBV7-2 and TRBJ2-3; D unresolved. Trimming removed 2 bases at V and 7 bases at J, with 16 bases between. The germline V gene has CDR1 SGHTA and CDR2 FQGNSA. The CDR3 totals 15 residues. The CDR3 reads CASSLFPQTIHTQYF. Here the CDR3 DNA reads TGTGCCAGCAGCTTATTCCCCCAAACCATTCATACGCAGTATTTT.

The rearrangement links TRBV7-3 to TRBJ2-1, with TRBD1 identical over 9 bases. V lost 5 bases and J lost 4; bases outside the gene matches: 9. CDR1 is SGHTA and CDR2 is FQGTGA in the germline V gene. CDR3 size: 16 residues. The CDR3 protein is CASSNPGQGAYNEQFF. The CDR3, as DNA: TGTGCCAGCAGCAATCCGGGACAGGGAGCGTACAATGAGCAGTTCTTC.

V is TRBV30 and J is TRBJ1-4; D ambiguous. The CDR3 is 19 residues long. Looked up from germline, CDR1 is GTSNPN and CDR2 is SVGIG (reference sequence). V dropped 1 base and J dropped 0 bases, with 21 bases sitting between them. CDR3 bases: TGTGCCTGGAGTGCGACGCGACACTTTATTCTTGCAACTAATGAAAAACTGTTTTTT. Protein sequence: CAWSATRHFILATNEKLFF.

The CDR3 DNA reads TGTGCCAGCAGCCCATCAGGGACTGCGGAGACCCAGTACTTC. It encodes CASSPSGTAETQYF. This chain joins TRBV7-2 and TRBJ2-5; possible D gene TRBD2, 6 bases. This CDR3 region has 14 residues. Germline values: CDR1 SGHTA, CDR2 FQGNSA. With 5 bases removed from V and 5 bases from J, the gap between germline ends came to 15 bases.

This chain uses TRBV11-3 with TRBJ2-3; 10 positions match TRBD1. V lost 4 bases to trimming and J lost 4 bases; unmatched junction nucleotides: 11. In germline, CDR1 is SGHNT, CDR2 YENEEA. CDR3 size: 17 residues. CDR3 sequence reads: CASSSRLGTGDSDTQYF. In DNA, the CDR3 is TGTGCCAGCAGCTCCCGCCTTGGGACAGGGGATTCAGATACGCAGTATTTT.

This sequence joins TRBV7-3 and TRBJ1-1; D gene ambiguous. The V end was cut by 6 bases, the J end by 3 bases, with 20 bases between. The CDR3 runs 16 residues. Per the germline V gene, CDR1 is SGHTA and CDR2 is FQGTGA. In DNA form, the CDR3 reads TGTGCCAGCAGGATCAGCCCCGGGGAAGTCGACACTGAAGCTTTCTTT. It yields the protein CASRISPGEVDTEAFF. Based on the CDR3 plus reference TRBV7-3 and TRBJ1-1, the full variable domain is GAGVSQTPSNKVTEKGKYVELRCDPISGHTALYWYRQSLGQGPEFLIYFQGTGAADDSGLPNDRFFAVRPEGSVSTLKIQRTERGDSAVYLCASRISPGEVDTEAFFGQGTRLTVV.

In this sample, this clone turned up once. The chain is built from TRBV6-5 and TRBJ1-6, with D possibly matching TRBD1 (5 bases). The germline V and J ends were trimmed by 5 bases and 10 bases, with 15 bases remaining between them. This CDR3 has 14 residues. Germline loops: CDR1 MNHEY, CDR2 SVGAGI. The CDR3 DNA follows: TGTGCCAGCAGTCGGGCCAGGGTGGAATCACCCCTCCACTTT. It specifies CASSRARVESPLHF.

The CDR3 sequence is CASTSMRESAFF. CDR3 bases: TGTGCCAGCACCTCCATGAGGGAATCGGCTTTCTTT. This chain joins TRBV7-9 and TRBJ1-1, with no clear D. Germline CDR1 is SEHNR and CDR2 is FQNEAQ (reference sequence). Trimming took off 7 bases at V and 11 bases at J, with 17 bases between the two ends. This CDR3 region has 12 residues. Drawing the rest from reference TRBV7-9 and TRBJ1-1, the complete variable domain is DTGVSQNPRHKITKRGQNVTFRCDPISEHNRLYWYRQTLGQGPEFLTYFQNEAQLEKSRLLSDRFSAERPKGSFSTLEIQRTEQGDSAMYLCASTSMRESAFFGQGTRLTVV.

A single count supports this clone. The same CDR3 arises from other DNA sequences in this sample as well. V and J are TRBV30 and TRBJ2-7; 7 bases line up with TRBD2. V dropped 8 bases and J dropped 4; count of bases not matched to a gene: 2. CDR3 size: 10 residues. CDR1 is GTSNPN and CDR2 is SVGIG in the germline V gene (reference sequence). The CDR3: CAGGGYEQYF. The CDR3 region has the DNA TGTGCCGGGGGAGGGTACGAGCAGTACTTC.

V gene TRBV12-5 combines with J gene TRBJ2-1, with TRBD2 matching 7 bases. Trimming removed 9 bases from V and 15 bases from J; junction bases left unmatched: 17. The germline gives CDR1 LGHNT, CDR2 FRNRAP. This CDR3 region has 13 residues. CDR3 protein: CASAFFTGTTPFF. As DNA, the CDR3 is TGTGCTAGCGCCTTTTTCACCGGGACTACACCGTTCTTC. Full variable domain (missing parts from reference TRBV12-5 and TRBJ2-1): DARVTQTPRHKVTEMGQEVTMRCQPILGHNTVFWYRQTMMQGLELLAYFRNRAPLDDSGMPKDRFSAEMPDATLATLKIQPSEPRDSAVYFCASAFFTGTTPFFGPGTRLTVL.

The J gene is TRBJ2-5, the V gene TRBV6-4; D uncertain. Looked up from germline, CDR1 is MRHNA and CDR2 is SNTAGT. CDR3 length: 13 residues. V dropped 4 bases and J dropped 5 bases, with 11 bases sitting between them. DNA for the CDR3: TGTGCCAGCAGTGTTCTCCCGGGTGAGACCCAGTACTTC. It specifies CASSVLPGETQYF.

The chain carries TRBV7-9 and TRBJ1-4; perhaps TRBD1 as D (6 bases). The CDR3 totals 16 residues. Germline CDR1 is SEHNR and CDR2 is FQNEAQ (reference sequence). Trimming removed 5 bases at V and 7 bases at J, with 20 bases between. CDR3 sequence: CASSPRSGGPREKLFF. The CDR3 DNA sequence: TGTGCCAGCAGCCCCCGATCGGGGGGGCCGCGTGAAAAACTGTTTTTT.

The chain has TRBV10-2 and TRBJ1-2, with D hard to call. CDR3 size: 13 residues. From germline, CDR1 is WSHSY and CDR2 SAAADI. V dropped 2 bases and J dropped 6 bases, with 10 bases sitting between them. DNA of the CDR3: TGCGCCAGCAGTGAGGTAGATCCCGATGGCTACACCTTC. Translated, it gives CASSEVDPDGYTF.

The V call is TRBV12-3 or TRBV12-4, the J call TRBJ1-2; D possibly corresponds to TRBD1 (6 bases). V lost 10 bases to trimming and J lost 12 bases, with 21 bases between them. The CDR3 has 12 residues. The DNA for the CDR3 is TGTGCCACCAAGGGGGGGGCCCGAGGGGACACCTTC. This translates into CATKGGARGDTF.

This rearrangement joins TRBV3-1 (or the pseudogene TRBV3-2) to TRBJ2-2; D uncertain. Germline lookup yields CDR1 LGHDT and CDR2 YNNKEL (reference sequence). CDR3 length equals 15 residues. The germline V and J ends were trimmed by 0 bases and 8 bases, with 13 bases remaining between them. CDR3: CASSQDWDWRGELFF. The CDR3 DNA sequence: TGTGCCAGCAGCCAAGATTGGGATTGGCGGGGGGAGCTGTTTTTT.

CDR3 sequence reads: CASSPPGGLGSTGELFF. CDR3 bases: TGCGCCAGCAGCCCCCCAGGGGGCTTAGGTTCGACCGGGGAGCTGTTTTTT. This rearrangement joins TRBV5-1 to TRBJ2-2, with 8 bases that match TRBD1. The V gene's germline CDR1 is SGHRS and CDR2 YFSETQ. After removal of 4 bases from V and 5 bases from J, the junction contained 13 bases not matched to a gene. This CDR3 contains 17 residues.

CDR3 DNA: TGTGCCTGGAGTGCGGGAGCTGGGGCCAACGTCCTGACTTTC. Protein sequence: CAWSAGAGANVLTF. V gene TRBV30 combines with J gene TRBJ2-6; tentative D call: TRBD2 (6 bases). The CDR3 contains 14 residues. V was clipped by 1 base and J by 2 bases, with 6 bases between them. The germline CDR1 and CDR2 sequences are GTSNPN and SVGIG (reference sequence).

J is TRBJ1-3 and V is TRBV19; 7 bases match TRBD1. The germline gives CDR1 LNHDA, CDR2 SQIVND (reference sequence). This CDR3 is built from 16 residues. V lost 8 bases, J lost 0 bases, and 10 bases stayed unmatched. CDR3 coding DNA: TGTGCCAGTTGCGCGGGACAGACGAGCTCTGGAAACACCATATATTTT. It codes for CASCAGQTSSGNTIYF. The full variable domain, completed using reference TRBV19 and TRBJ1-3, is DGGITQSPKYLFRKEGQNVTLSCEQNLNHDAMYWYRQDPGQGLRLIYYSQIVNDFQKGDIAEGYSVSREKKESFPLTVTSAQKNPTAFYLCASCAGQTSSGNTIYFGEGSWLTVV.